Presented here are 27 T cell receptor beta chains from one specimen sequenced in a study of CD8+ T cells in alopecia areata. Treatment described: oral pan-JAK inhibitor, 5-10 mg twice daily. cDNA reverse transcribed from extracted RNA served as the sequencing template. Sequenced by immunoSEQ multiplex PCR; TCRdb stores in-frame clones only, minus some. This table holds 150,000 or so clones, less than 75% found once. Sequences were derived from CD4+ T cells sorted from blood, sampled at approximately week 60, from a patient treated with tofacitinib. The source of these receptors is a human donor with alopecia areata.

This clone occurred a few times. The CDR3 DNA reads TGCGCCAGCAGTCATACAGGGGGGAATTCACCCCTCCACTTT. As protein: CASSHTGGNSPLHF. The chain uses TRBV4-1 and TRBJ1-6; 8 bases line up with TRBD1. With 6 bases clipped from V and 7 bases from J, the junction kept 5 bases outside the gene matches. The CDR3 runs to 14 residues. Germline V gene sequence: CDR1 MGHRA, CDR2 YSYEKL.

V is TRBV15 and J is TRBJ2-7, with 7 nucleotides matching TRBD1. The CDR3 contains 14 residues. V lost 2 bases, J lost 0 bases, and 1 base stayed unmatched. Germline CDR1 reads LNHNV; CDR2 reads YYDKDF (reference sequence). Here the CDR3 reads CATSRYRGSYEQYF. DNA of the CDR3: TGTGCCACCAGCAGATACAGGGGCTCCTACGAGCAGTACTTC.

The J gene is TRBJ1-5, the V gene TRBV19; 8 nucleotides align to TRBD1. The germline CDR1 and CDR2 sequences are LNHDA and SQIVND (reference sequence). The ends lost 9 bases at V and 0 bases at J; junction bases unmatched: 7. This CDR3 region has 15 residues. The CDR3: CASTDRAYSNQPQHF. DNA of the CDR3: TGTGCCAGCACGGACAGGGCCTATAGCAATCAGCCCCAGCATTTT.

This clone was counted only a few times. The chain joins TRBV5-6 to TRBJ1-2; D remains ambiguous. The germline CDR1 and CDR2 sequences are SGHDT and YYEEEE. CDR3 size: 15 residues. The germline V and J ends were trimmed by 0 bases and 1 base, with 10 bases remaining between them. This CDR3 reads CASSLAGSRNYGYTF. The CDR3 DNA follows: TGTGCCAGCAGCTTGGCCGGGTCTCGTAACTATGGCTACACCTTC.

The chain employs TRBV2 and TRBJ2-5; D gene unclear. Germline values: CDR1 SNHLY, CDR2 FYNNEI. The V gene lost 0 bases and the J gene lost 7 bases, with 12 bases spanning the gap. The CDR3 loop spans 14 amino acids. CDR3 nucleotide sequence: TGTGCCAGCAGTGAAGCAGCTGCTCCCGGGACCCAGTACTTC. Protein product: CASSEAAAPGTQYF.

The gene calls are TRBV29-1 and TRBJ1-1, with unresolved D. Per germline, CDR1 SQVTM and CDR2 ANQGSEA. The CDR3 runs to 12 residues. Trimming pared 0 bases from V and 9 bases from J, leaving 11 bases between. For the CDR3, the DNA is TGCAGCGTTGAAGATCGGCCAGCAAAAGCTTTCTTT. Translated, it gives CSVEDRPAKAFF.

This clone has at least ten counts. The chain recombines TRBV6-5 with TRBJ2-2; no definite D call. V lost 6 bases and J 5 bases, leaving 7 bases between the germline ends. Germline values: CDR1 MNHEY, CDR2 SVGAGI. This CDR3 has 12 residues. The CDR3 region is CASRLGTGELFF. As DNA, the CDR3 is TGTGCCAGCAGACTCGGTACCGGGGAGCTGTTTTTT.

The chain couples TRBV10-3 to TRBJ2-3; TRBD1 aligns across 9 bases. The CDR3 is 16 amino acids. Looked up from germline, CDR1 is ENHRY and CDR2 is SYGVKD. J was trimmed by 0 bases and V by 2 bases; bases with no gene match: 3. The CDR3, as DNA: TGTGCCATCAGTGAGCCTGGACAGGGGAGCACAGATACGCAGTATTTT. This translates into CAISEPGQGSTDTQYF.

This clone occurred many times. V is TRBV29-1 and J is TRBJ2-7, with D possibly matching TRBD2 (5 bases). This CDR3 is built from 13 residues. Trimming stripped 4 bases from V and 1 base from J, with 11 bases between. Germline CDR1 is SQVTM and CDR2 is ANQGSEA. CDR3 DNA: TGCAGCGTTGGGGTCAGCGGATCCTACGAGCAGTACTTC. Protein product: CSVGVSGSYEQYF.

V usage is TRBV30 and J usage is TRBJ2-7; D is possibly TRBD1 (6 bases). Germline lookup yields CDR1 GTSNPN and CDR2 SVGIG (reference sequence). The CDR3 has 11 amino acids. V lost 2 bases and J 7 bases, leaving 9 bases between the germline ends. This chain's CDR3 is CAWSPQGEQYF. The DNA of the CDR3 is TGTGCCTGGAGTCCCCAGGGGGAGCAGTACTTC. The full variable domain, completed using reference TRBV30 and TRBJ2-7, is SQTIHQWPATLVQPVGSPLSLECTVEGTSNPNLYWYRQAAGRGLQLLFYSVGIGQISSEVPQNLSASRPQDRQFILSSKKLLLSDSGFYLCAWSPQGEQYFGPGTRLTVT.

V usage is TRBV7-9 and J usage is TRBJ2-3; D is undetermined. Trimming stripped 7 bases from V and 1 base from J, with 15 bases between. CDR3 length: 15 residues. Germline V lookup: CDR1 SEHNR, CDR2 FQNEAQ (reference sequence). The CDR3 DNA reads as TGTGCCAGCACCAGAGACGCATTGGGCACAGATACGCAGTATTTT. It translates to CASTRDALGTDTQYF. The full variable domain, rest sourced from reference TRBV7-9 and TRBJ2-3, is DTGVSQNPRHKITKRGQNVTFRCDPISEHNRLYWYRQTLGQGPEFLTYFQNEAQLEKSRLLSDRFSAERPKGSFSTLEIQRTEQGDSAMYLCASTRDALGTDTQYFGPGTRLTVL.

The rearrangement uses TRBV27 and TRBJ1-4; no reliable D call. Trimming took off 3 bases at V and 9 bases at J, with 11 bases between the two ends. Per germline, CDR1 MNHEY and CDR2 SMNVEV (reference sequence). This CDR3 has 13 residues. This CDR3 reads CASSLVPEQKLFF. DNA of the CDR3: TGTGCCAGCAGTTTGGTCCCTGAGCAAAAACTGTTTTTT.

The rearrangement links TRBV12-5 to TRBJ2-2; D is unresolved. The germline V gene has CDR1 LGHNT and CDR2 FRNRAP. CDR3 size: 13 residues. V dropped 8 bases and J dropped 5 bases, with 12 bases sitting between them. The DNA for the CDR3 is TGTGCTAGTTCCCCCAGTGGGACCGGGGAGCTGTTTTTT. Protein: CASSPSGTGELFF.

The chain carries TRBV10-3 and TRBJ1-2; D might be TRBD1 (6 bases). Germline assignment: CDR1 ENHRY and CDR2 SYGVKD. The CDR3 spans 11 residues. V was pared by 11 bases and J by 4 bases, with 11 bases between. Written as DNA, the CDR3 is TGTGCCGGGTCAGGGGCCTATGGCTACACCTTC. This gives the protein CAGSGAYGYTF.

The chain's CDR3 is CASSFRGLGQETQYF. In DNA, the CDR3 is TGTGCCAGCAGCTTCAGGGGGCTCGGGCAAGAGACCCAGTACTTC. This chain connects TRBV7-8 to TRBJ2-5; 8 nucleotides match TRBD1. Losses at the gene ends were 3 bases for V and 2 bases for J; bases not matched to a gene: 5. Looked up from germline, CDR1 is SGHVS and CDR2 is FQNEAQ. This CDR3 spans 15 amino acids.

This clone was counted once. The CDR3 region is CASKDLLSSYGYTF. CDR3 DNA sequence: TGTGCCTCCAAGGACCTCCTCAGCTCCTATGGCTACACCTTC. The chain carries TRBV30 and TRBJ1-2; no firm D call. The germline CDR1 and CDR2 sequences are GTSNPN and SVGIG (reference sequence). The V end lost 7 bases, the J end lost 4 bases, and 19 bases lay between the germline ends. The CDR3 spans 14 residues.

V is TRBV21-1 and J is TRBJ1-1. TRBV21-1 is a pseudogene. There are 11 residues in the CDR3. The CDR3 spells CARGEDTEAFF. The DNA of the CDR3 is TGTGCCAGGGGAGAGGACACTGAAGCTTTCTTT.

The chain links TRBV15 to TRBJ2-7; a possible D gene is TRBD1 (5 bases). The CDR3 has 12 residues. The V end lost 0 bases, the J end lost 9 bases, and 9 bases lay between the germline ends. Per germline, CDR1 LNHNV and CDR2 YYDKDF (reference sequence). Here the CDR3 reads CATSRDTDRQYF. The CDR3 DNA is TGTGCCACCAGCAGAGATACCGACAGGCAGTACTTC.

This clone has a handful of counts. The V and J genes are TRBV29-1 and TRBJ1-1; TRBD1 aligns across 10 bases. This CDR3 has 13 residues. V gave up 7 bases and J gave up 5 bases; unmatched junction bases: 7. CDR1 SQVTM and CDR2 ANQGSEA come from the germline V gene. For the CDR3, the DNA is TGCAGCGGATCGACAGGGGGCAGAACTGAAGCTTTCTTT. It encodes CSGSTGGRTEAFF.

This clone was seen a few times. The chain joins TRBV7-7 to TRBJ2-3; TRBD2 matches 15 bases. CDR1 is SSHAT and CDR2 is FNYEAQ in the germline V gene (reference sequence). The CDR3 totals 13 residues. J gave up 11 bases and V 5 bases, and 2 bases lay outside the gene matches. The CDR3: CASSEGLAGGQYF. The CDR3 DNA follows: TGTGCCAGCAGCGAGGGACTAGCGGGGGGGCAGTATTTT.

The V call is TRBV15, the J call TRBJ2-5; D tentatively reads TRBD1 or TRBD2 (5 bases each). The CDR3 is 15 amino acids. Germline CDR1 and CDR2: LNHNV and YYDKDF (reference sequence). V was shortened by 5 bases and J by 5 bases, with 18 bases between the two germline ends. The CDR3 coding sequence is TGTGCCACCAGCCTCCTCGGGGCCCCGACGGAGACCCAGTACTTC. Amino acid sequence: CATSLLGAPTETQYF.

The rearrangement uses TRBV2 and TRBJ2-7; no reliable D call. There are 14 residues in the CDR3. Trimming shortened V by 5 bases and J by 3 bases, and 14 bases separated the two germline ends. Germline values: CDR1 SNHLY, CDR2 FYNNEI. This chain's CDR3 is CASSPVAPFYEQYF. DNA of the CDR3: TGTGCCAGCAGTCCGGTAGCACCCTTCTACGAGCAGTACTTC.

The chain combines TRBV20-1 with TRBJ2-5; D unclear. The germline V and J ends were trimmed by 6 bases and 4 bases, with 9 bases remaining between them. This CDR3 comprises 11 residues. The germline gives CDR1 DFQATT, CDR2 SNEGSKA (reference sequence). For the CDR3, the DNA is TGCAGTGCCCCGGCTTTAGAGACCCAGTACTTC. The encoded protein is CSAPALETQYF.

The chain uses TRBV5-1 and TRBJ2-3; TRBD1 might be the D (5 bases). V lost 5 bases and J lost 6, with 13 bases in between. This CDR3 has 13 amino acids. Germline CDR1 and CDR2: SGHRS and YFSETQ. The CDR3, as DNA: TGCGCCAGCAGTGCCCCAGGGATGGATACGCAGTATTTT. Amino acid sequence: CASSAPGMDTQYF.

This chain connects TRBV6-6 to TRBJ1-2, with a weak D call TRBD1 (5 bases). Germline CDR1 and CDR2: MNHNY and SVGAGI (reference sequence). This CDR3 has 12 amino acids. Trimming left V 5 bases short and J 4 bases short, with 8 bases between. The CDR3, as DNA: TGTGCCAGCAGTCAGGGCCCCTATGGCTACACCTTC. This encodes CASSQGPYGYTF.

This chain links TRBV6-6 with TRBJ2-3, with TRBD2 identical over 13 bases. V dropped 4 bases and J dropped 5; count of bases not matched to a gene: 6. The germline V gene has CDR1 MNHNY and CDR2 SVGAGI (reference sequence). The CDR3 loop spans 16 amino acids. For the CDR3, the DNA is TGTGCCAGCAGTTTTACTAGCGGGGGGGCCATAGATACGCAGTATTTT. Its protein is CASSFTSGGAIDTQYF.

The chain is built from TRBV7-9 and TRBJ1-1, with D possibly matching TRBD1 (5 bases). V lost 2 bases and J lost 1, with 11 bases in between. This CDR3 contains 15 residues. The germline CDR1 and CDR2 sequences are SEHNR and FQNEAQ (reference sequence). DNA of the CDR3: TGTGCCAGCAGCTTACAGGGACGGGGGAACACTGAAGCTTTCTTT. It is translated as CASSLQGRGNTEAFF.